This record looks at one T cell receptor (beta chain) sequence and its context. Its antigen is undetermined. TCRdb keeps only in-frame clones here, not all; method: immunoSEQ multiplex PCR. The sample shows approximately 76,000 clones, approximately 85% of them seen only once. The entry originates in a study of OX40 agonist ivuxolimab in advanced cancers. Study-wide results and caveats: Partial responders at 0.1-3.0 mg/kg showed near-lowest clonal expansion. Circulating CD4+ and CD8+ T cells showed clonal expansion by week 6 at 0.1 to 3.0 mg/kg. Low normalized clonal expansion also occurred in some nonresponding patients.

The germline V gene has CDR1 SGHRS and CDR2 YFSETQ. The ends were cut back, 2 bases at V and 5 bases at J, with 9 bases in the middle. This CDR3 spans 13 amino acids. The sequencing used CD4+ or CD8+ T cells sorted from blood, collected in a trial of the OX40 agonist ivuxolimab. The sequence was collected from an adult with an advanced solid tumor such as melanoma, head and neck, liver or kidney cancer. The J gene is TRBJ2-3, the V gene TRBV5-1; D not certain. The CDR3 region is CASSLQTEDTQYF. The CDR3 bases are TGCGCCAGCAGCTTACAGACCGAAGATACGCAGTATTTT. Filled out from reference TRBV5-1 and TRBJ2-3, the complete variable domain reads KAGVTQTPRYLIKTRGQQVTLSCSPISGHRSVSWYQQTPGQGLQFLFEYFSETQRNKGNFPGRFSGRQFSNSRSEMNVSTLELGDSALYLCASSLQTEDTQYFGPGTRLTVL.